A single sample is the source of the 8 T cell receptor beta chains below, sequenced in a study of blood T cell repertoires in COVID-19. The protocol was immunoSEQ multiplex PCR, while the TCRdb copy is restricted to in-frame clones and leaves out a portion. This table holds about 64,000 clones, 90% found once. Sequences were obtained from peripheral blood. Every receptor here comes from a woman of 80 years or more with active COVID-19.

The chain employs TRBV9 and TRBJ2-1, with a possible D match to TRBD2 (5 bases). Germline CDR1 SGDLS, CDR2 YYNGEE. Trimming took off 0 bases at V and 15 bases at J, with 16 bases between the two ends. This CDR3 has 13 amino acids. In DNA, the CDR3 is TGTGCCAGCAGCGTAGAGTCAGACTATTCGCGGTTCTTC. This codes for CASSVESDYSRFF.

The count of this clone is one. V and J are TRBV5-1 and TRBJ2-3; 10 bases align to TRBD2. Looked up from germline, CDR1 is SGHRS and CDR2 is YFSETQ. Trimming took 0 bases from V and 6 from J; bases not matched to a gene: 7. This CDR3 contains 16 residues. The CDR3 is CASSLAPSGGGDTQYF. As DNA, the CDR3 is TGCGCCAGCAGCTTGGCTCCTAGCGGGGGTGGGGATACGCAGTATTTT.

The rearrangement uses TRBV28 and TRBJ2-1, with D possibly being TRBD2 (7 bases). The CDR3 has 14 residues. Germline V gene data show CDR1 as MDHEN and CDR2 as SYDVKM. Trimming stripped 10 bases from V and 6 bases from J, with 19 bases between. The CDR3, as DNA: TGTGCCACCCGAGTGGGGGGGCCGGGCAATGAGCAGTTCTTC. It is translated as CATRVGGPGNEQFF.

The rearrangement links TRBV10-3 to TRBJ1-2, with 8 bases lining up with TRBD1. The V and J ends lost 8 bases and 4 bases, in that order; junction bases with no gene match: 6. CDR1 ENHRY and CDR2 SYGVKD come from the germline V gene. This CDR3 spans 13 amino acids. The DNA for the CDR3 is TGTGCCATCGAGACAGGGGAGGGCTATGGCTACACCTTC. Protein: CAIETGEGYGYTF.

V gene TRBV6-5 combines with J gene TRBJ1-2; 9 bases fit TRBD1. Looked up from germline, CDR1 is MNHEY and CDR2 is SVGAGI. The CDR3 contains 15 residues. After removal of 2 bases from V and 7 bases from J, the junction contained 8 bases not matched to a gene. DNA for the CDR3: TGTGCCAGCAGTTACGCTGGGACAGGGCGAAGTGGCTACACCTTC. This encodes CASSYAGTGRSGYTF.

This sequence joins TRBV24-1 and TRBJ2-7; tentatively, D is TRBD1 (5 bases). This CDR3 is built from 14 residues. With 4 bases removed from V and 6 bases from J, the gap between germline ends came to 15 bases. The germline V gene encodes CDR1 KGHDR and CDR2 SFDVKD. CDR3 DNA: TGTGCCACCAGTGACCCCAGGGTATCTTGCGAGCAGTACGTC. Residues: CATSDPRVSCEQYV.

V usage is TRBV27 and J usage is TRBJ1-6; 8 nucleotides agree with TRBD1. V trimming: 2 bases; J trimming: 7 bases; junction bases outside the gene matches: 4. The CDR3 is 15 amino acids. From germline, CDR1 is MNHEY and CDR2 SMNVEV (reference sequence). CDR3 amino acids: CASSLQGARNSPLHF. The CDR3, as DNA: TGTGCCAGCAGTTTACAGGGGGCTCGGAATTCACCCCTCCACTTT.

V usage is TRBV3-1 (or the pseudogene TRBV3-2) and J usage is TRBJ1-3; no clear D gene. The germline CDR1 and CDR2 sequences are LGHDT and YNNKEL (reference sequence). This CDR3 contains 15 residues. V was pared by 2 bases and J by 8 bases, with 16 bases between. CDR3 residues: CASSQSLLPVDTIYF. The CDR3 DNA sequence: TGTGCCAGCAGCCAATCCCTTCTCCCCGTAGACACCATATATTTT.